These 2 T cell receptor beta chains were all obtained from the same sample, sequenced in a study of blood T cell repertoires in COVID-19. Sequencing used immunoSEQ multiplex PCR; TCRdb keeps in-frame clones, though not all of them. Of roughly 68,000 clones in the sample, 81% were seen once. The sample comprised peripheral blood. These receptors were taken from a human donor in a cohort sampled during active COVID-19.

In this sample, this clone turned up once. The CDR3 protein is CASSQEDGEETQYF. CDR3 nucleotides: TGTGCCAGCAGCCAAGAGGACGGGGAAGAGACCCAGTACTTC. The genes are TRBV5-4 and TRBJ2-5, with D tentatively TRBD2 (5 bases). V gave up 4 bases and J gave up 3 bases, with 13 bases separating them. Germline V gene data show CDR1 as SGHNT and CDR2 as YYREEE (reference sequence). This CDR3 has 14 amino acids.

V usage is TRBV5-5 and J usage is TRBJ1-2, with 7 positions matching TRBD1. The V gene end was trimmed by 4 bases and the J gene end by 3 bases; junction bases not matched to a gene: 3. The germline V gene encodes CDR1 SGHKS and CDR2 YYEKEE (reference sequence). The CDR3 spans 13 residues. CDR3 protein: CASSRDRDYGYTF. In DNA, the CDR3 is TGTGCCAGCAGCCGAGACAGGGACTATGGCTACACCTTC. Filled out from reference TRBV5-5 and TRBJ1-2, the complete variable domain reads DAGVTQSPTHLIKTRGQQVTLRCSPISGHKSVSWYQQVLGQGPQFIFQYYEKEERGRGNFPDRFSARQFPNYSSELNVNALLLGDSALYLCASSRDRDYGYTFGSGTRLTVV.